The TCR beta chain described here comes from a study of T cell responses to AZD1222 COVID-19 vaccine. A note on this clone: Its target is unknown.

Whether given at about 4 or about 12 weeks, second doses were pooled. Profiling relied on immunoSEQ multiplex PCR, and the TCRdb table lists in-frame clones only, not all of them. The profile shows roughly 150,000 clones, roughly 91% of them singletons. Study conclusions and caveats: Seropositivity was recorded at baseline in only a handful of AZD1222 recipients. None of the repertoires were sampled until the peak T cell response had passed.

CDR1 and CDR2 (germline): SGHVS, FQNEAQ. This CDR3 has 15 residues. The germline V and J ends were trimmed by 3 bases and 1 base, with 12 bases remaining between them. This sequence joins TRBV7-8 and TRBJ1-1; D gene ambiguous. The sequence was obtained from an adult who received the AZD1222 COVID-19 vaccine. The sequences come from peripheral blood, collected 28 days after the second AZD1222 dose. CDR3 nucleotide sequence: TGTGCCAGCAGCTTTAGTTTTTATAAGAACACTGAAGCTTTCTTT. Protein sequence: CASSFSFYKNTEAFF.